This T cell receptor beta chain came from a study of blood T cell repertoires in COVID-19. Study details: Samples taken during acute and convalescent COVID-19 were collected in the United States, Italy and Spain. T cells, B-cell-depleted T cells, or PBMCs provided the cDNA or gDNA that served as material.

In the source study's methods: Estimated nucleated cell counts came from reference gene primer amplification. Method: immunoSEQ multiplex PCR; TCRdb's copy keeps in-frame clones and lacks some. V and J calls and clone size are given by that table; D and trimming were obtained from the DNA. The sample has fewer than 50,000 clones, roughly 73% seen once. Sequenced sample: peripheral blood. The TCR sequence derives from an elderly man with acute or convalescent COVID-19.

The CDR3 here is CASSLSRRGTDTQYF. The CDR3 DNA sequence: TGCGCCAGCAGCTTGAGTCGTCGAGGCACAGATACGCAGTATTTT. V and J are TRBV5-1 and TRBJ2-3; D is unclear. The V gene's germline CDR1 is SGHRS and CDR2 YFSETQ. V lost 1 base and J lost 1, with 10 bases in between. CDR3 length: 15 amino acids. The full variable domain, rest sourced from reference TRBV5-1 and TRBJ2-3, is KAGVTQTPRYLIKTRGQQVTLSCSPISGHRSVSWYQQTPGQGLQFLFEYFSETQRNKGNFPGRFSGRQFSNSRSEMNVSTLELGDSALYLCASSLSRRGTDTQYFGPGTRLTVL.